The clone carrying this TCR beta chain has more than one count but fewer than ten. The target antigen is unknown. This sample was taken from a study of cytomegalovirus exposure and HLA in healthy donors. This PCR relied on a set of 60 Vbeta primers and 13 Jbeta primers. TCRdb's copy holds only in-frame clones and misses some; the assay was immunoSEQ multiplex PCR. The sample shows more than 95,000 clones, over 65% of them seen only once. The germline CDR1 and CDR2 sequences are SNHLY and FYNNEI. Between the trimmed V and J ends, which lost 7 bases and 7 bases, there was a span of 16 bases. The CDR3 extends over 13 amino acids. Study-wide results and caveats: CMV serostatus stood as the only immune exposure information on hand. High specificity and sensitivity for cytomegalovirus status were reported for the classifier.

The chain employs TRBV2 and TRBJ1-2; D is uncertain. Material for sequencing was PBMCs. The receptor was derived from a woman between 45 and 65 years old in good health and CMV-seropositive. This CDR3 is CASNREREGGYTF. The DNA of the CDR3 is TGTGCCAGCAATCGGGAAAGGGAGGGTGGCTACACCTTC.